The 6 T cell receptor beta chains below all came from one sample that was sequenced in a study of T-cell reconstitution after alpha-beta-depleted transplantation in children. Researchers prepared the TCRbeta library using unique molecular identifiers, the study reports. TCRdb analysed the PCR reads with MiXCR anew, one entry per CDR3 protein. The table lists 480,000 or so distinct CDR3 sequences, about 10% of them singletons. The material sequenced was PBMCs, taken before TCRalphabeta/CD19-depleted stem cell transplant. The receptors stem from a child under 10 years old with inherited bone marrow failure, due to receive a stem cell transplant.

There are a few counts of this clonotype. The chain joins TRBV6-2 or TRBV6-3 to TRBJ1-5; TRBD1 matches at 7 bases. CDR1 and CDR2 (germline): MNHEY, SVGEGT. The CDR3 extends over 15 amino acids. Germline trimming cut 8 bases from V and 7 bases from J; bases unmatched to any gene: 14. The DNA of the CDR3 is TGTGCCAGCCCCTCCCAGGGACAGAGAAACCAGCCCCAGCATTTT. It codes for CASPSQGQRNQPQHF.

In its sample, this clonotype was seen many times. The chain joins TRBV7-6 to TRBJ2-1; 7 nucleotides agree with TRBD1. The CDR3 length is 15 residues. The V gene's germline CDR1 is SGHVS and CDR2 FNYEAQ. Germline trimming cut 5 bases from V and 4 bases from J; bases unmatched to any gene: 8. Here the CDR3 DNA reads TGTGCCAGCAGCCCCGGGACAGAAACTTACAATGAGCAGTTCTTC. This translates into CASSPGTETYNEQFF.

This clonotype was observed many times. This rearrangement joins TRBV12-3 or TRBV12-4 to TRBJ1-5; no clear D gene. The CDR3 runs 14 residues. V lost 3 bases and J lost 5, with 11 bases in between. The CDR3 region has the DNA TGTGCCAGCAGTTTGGTGACAATCGATCAGCCCCAGCATTTT. Protein: CASSLVTIDQPQHF.

The sample holds many counts of this clonotype. The chain joins TRBV20-1 to TRBJ2-1; TRBD2 matches 11 bases. Unmatched junction bases numbered 7, after V lost 2 bases and J lost 4 bases. The length of the CDR3 is 16 residues. Germline loops: CDR1 DFQATT, CDR2 SNEGSKA (reference sequence). In nucleotides, the CDR3 is TGCAGTGCTAGATCTAGCGGGAGGACAAGTTACAATGAGCAGTTCTTC. Its protein product is CSARSSGRTSYNEQFF.

This clonotype was counted only a few times. V and J are TRBV29-1 and TRBJ2-7; D may be TRBD2 (6 bases). V lost 4 bases to trimming and J lost 6 bases, with 13 bases between them. Germline V gene data show CDR1 as SQVTM and CDR2 as ANQGSEA. The CDR3 is made up of 12 amino acids. The CDR3 loop reads CSVGRPAGEQYF. In DNA form, the CDR3 reads TGCAGCGTTGGGCGACCAGCGGGCGAGCAGTACTTC.

This clonotype has more than one count but fewer than ten. The chain employs TRBV4-2 and TRBJ2-2, with 9 bases identical to TRBD2. The CDR3 contains 18 residues. The germline V gene encodes CDR1 LGHNA and CDR2 YNFKEQ. The ends lost 0 bases at V and 6 bases at J; junction bases unmatched: 11. CDR3 in amino acids: CASSQDGSGGRVAGELFF. The CDR3 DNA reads TGTGCCAGCAGCCAAGATGGGTCGGGCGGGAGGGTTGCCGGGGAGCTGTTTTTT.